A single sample gave rise to the 17 T cell receptor beta chains below, sequenced in a study of T-cell memory formation after mild COVID-19. A single record per CDR3 protein comes from TCRdb applying MiXCR to the 5' RACE reads. The table includes around 470,000 distinct CDR3 sequences, roughly 20% detected once. Sequencing was carried out using PBMCs or a T cell subset sorted from them (not recorded which). These receptors were collected from an adult woman who had mild COVID-19 (a few samples of this study predate the infection). Cell type and time point are not known.

V is TRBV27 and J is TRBJ1-6, with D unresolved. V lost 8 bases, J lost 4 bases, and 24 bases lay in between. This CDR3 is 18 amino acids long. Germline V gene lookup returns CDR1 MNHEY and CDR2 SMNVEV (reference sequence). This CDR3 reads CASSQEGYLTAYNSPLHF. CDR3 coding DNA: TGTGCCAGCTCTCAGGAGGGCTACCTTACCGCTTATAATTCACCCCTCCACTTT.

This clonotype was detected a few times. This chain joins TRBV12-3 or TRBV12-4 and TRBJ1-5; a weak D match, TRBD1 (5 bases). Trimming took off 6 bases at V and 4 bases at J, with 10 bases between the two ends. This CDR3 spans 13 amino acids. This CDR3 is CASRPQENQPQHF. DNA for the CDR3: TGTGCCAGCAGGCCACAGGAAAATCAGCCCCAGCATTTT.

This sequence joins TRBV28 and TRBJ2-5; TRBD2 is a possible D gene (5 bases). The V end lost 3 bases, the J end lost 1 base, and 15 bases lay between the germline ends. Per germline, CDR1 MDHEN and CDR2 SYDVKM. The CDR3 runs 16 residues. CDR3 sequence reads: CASSLLAVGPQETQYF. The CDR3 DNA is TGTGCCAGCAGTTTGCTAGCTGTAGGACCCCAAGAGACCCAGTACTTC.

This clonotype has a handful of counts. The chain combines TRBV5-6 with TRBJ1-6; D possibly corresponds to TRBD1 (5 bases). The CDR3 loop spans 15 amino acids. Germline CDR1 and CDR2: SGHDT and YYEEEE. V lost 2 bases to trimming and J lost 11 bases, with 17 bases between them. The CDR3 protein is CASSFSGQVGPPLHF. CDR3 coding DNA: TGTGCCAGCAGCTTTTCGGGGCAGGTCGGGCCACCCCTCCACTTT.

V and J are TRBV14 and TRBJ2-7; D is tentatively TRBD1 or TRBD2 (6 bases each). The CDR3 sequence is 14 residues long. In germline, CDR1 is SGHDN, CDR2 FVKESK. V was clipped by 4 bases and J by 2 bases, with 12 bases between them. DNA for the CDR3: TGTGCCAGCAGCCTCCGGGGGCATGCCTACGAGCAGTACTTC. Translating gives CASSLRGHAYEQYF.

This clonotype was counted between two and nine times. The chain recombines TRBV5-1 with TRBJ2-1, with 7 bases identical to TRBD2. Germline CDR1 SGHRS, CDR2 YFSETQ. The J segment lost 0 bases and the V segment lost 5 bases, leaving 5 bases of the junction unmatched. This CDR3 is 15 amino acids long. The CDR3 DNA is TGCGCCAGCAGTTATGCGGGGGACTCCTACAATGAGCAGTTCTTC. This sequence encodes CASSYAGDSYNEQFF.

This clonotype has just a few counts. This chain joins TRBV24-1 and TRBJ2-3; D not resolved. Trimming left V 3 bases short and J 0 bases short, with 12 bases between. The CDR3 contains 16 residues. Germline CDR1 KGHDR, CDR2 SFDVKD. In nucleotides, the CDR3 is TGTGCCACCAGTGATCCTCTATCTCCTAGCACAGATACGCAGTATTTT. Encoded protein: CATSDPLSPSTDTQYF.

This clonotype was seen a single time. CDR3 in amino acids: CASSPGDRGYEQYF. CDR3 nucleotide sequence: TGTGCCAGCAGCCCGGGGGACAGGGGCTACGAGCAGTACTTC. The chain links TRBV7-3 to TRBJ2-7; TRBD1 agrees at 10 bases. This CDR3 region has 14 residues. Trimming cost V 5 bases and J 3 bases; bases outside gene matches: 4. Germline V CDR1 and CDR2: SGHTA, FQGTGA.

This clonotype turned up a few times. DNA of the CDR3: TGTGCCAGCACCCCGGCAGGGGCTCCGAATGAGCAGTTCTTC. Translation gives CASTPAGAPNEQFF. This sequence joins TRBV6-5 and TRBJ2-1; maybe TRBD1 (6 bases). The CDR3 loop spans 14 amino acids. The V and J ends lost 7 bases and 7 bases respectively, with 17 bases between them. Germline loops: CDR1 MNHEY, CDR2 SVGAGI.

Regarding this clonotype: The germline gene is not matched at one end of the junction; a read error may be the cause. The chain uses TRBV7-2 and TRBJ1-2; no reliable D call. Germline loops: CDR1 SGHTA, CDR2 FQGNSA. The CDR3 consists of 13 residues. CDR3 sequence: CDSSLALPWGYTF. The CDR3 DNA is TGTGACAGCAGCTTAGCGCTACCCTGGGGCTACACCTTC.

This clonotype came up a few times. The chain has TRBV12-3 or TRBV12-4 and TRBJ2-1; D uncertain. Trimming removed 1 base from V and 8 bases from J, with 9 bases in between. There are 13 residues in the CDR3. The CDR3 nucleotides read TGTGCCAGCAGTTTAGGTGAGCACCATGAGCAGTTCTTC. As protein: CASSLGEHHEQFF.

The table lists this clonotype with many counts. This chain uses TRBV2 with TRBJ2-7, with 8 bases that match TRBD1. Germline V CDR1 and CDR2: SNHLY, FYNNEI. Losses at the gene ends were 5 bases for V and 4 bases for J; bases not matched to a gene: 10. The CDR3 spans 15 residues. CDR3 nucleotide sequence: TGTGCCAGCAGTCTCCAGGGGGACAGGCGATACGAGCAGTACTTC. Protein sequence: CASSLQGDRRYEQYF.

This clonotype has only a few counts. The chain has TRBV10-3 and TRBJ2-3, with TRBD1 matching over 9 bases. With V trimmed by 10 bases and J by 6 bases, 11 bases remained unmatched. The CDR3 length is 14 residues. In germline, CDR1 is ENHRY, CDR2 SYGVKD. CDR3: CATAGTGPSDTQYF. The DNA for the CDR3 is TGTGCCACCGCCGGGACAGGGCCTTCCGATACGCAGTATTTT.

The CDR3 loop reads CASSPLTEVESTDTQYF. The CDR3 coding sequence is TGTGCCAGCAGCCCCCTTACGGAAGTGGAGAGCACAGATACGCAGTATTTT. The chain couples TRBV5-8 to TRBJ2-3; no definite D call. The CDR3 has 17 residues. The V end was cut by 4 bases, the J end by 0 bases, with 18 bases between. Germline-derived CDR1 and CDR2 are SGHTS and YDEGEE.

The rearrangement uses TRBV9 and TRBJ2-4; 7 bases align to TRBD1. The CDR3 consists of 20 residues. Germline V CDR1 and CDR2: SGDLS, YYNGEE. With 3 bases clipped from V and 0 bases from J, the junction kept 18 bases outside the gene matches. The CDR3 sequence: CASSASGTAEYDLAKNIQYF. In nucleotides, the CDR3 is TGTGCCAGCAGCGCCTCCGGGACAGCTGAATATGACCTAGCCAAAAACATTCAGTACTTC.

This sequence joins TRBV6-6 and TRBJ1-2; D is unresolved. V lost 0 bases and J lost 5, with 10 bases in between. CDR1 MNHNY and CDR2 SVGAGI come from the germline V gene (reference sequence). The CDR3 runs to 14 residues. CDR3 region: CASSYSNLEYGYTF. The CDR3 nucleotides are TGTGCCAGCAGTTACTCTAATTTGGAGTATGGCTACACCTTC.

Here the CDR3 DNA reads TGTGCCAGCAGCTTATATCCGGGAGCCCAAGAGACCCAGTACTTC. Translated: CASSLYPGAQETQYF. This chain joins TRBV7-3 and TRBJ2-5; tentatively, D is TRBD2 (6 bases). V shed 2 bases and J shed 1 base, with 11 bases lying between them. CDR1 and CDR2 from the germline V gene are SGHTA and FQGTGA. The CDR3 is 15 amino acids.